This T cell receptor (beta chain) comes out of a study of long-term antiretroviral therapy in people with HIV. Whole-study findings and limits: ART preceded a rise in diversity that nonetheless stayed lower than in transplant donor controls.

Specimens retained roughly 1-11 million cryopreserved PBMC preceding DNA extraction. About this clone itself: The antigen is undetermined.

Survey level was the resolution at which the v3.0 immunoSEQ assay ran. Clones were sequenced by immunoSEQ multiplex PCR, and TCRdb holds only the in-frame ones, with some missing. The data show tens of thousands of clones, approximately 88% seen once. Germline loops: CDR1 MGHRA, CDR2 YSYEKL. V was trimmed by 0 bases and J by 4 bases, leaving 15 bases between them. The CDR3 sequence is 16 residues long. The TCR originated in a man aged 25-40 years with HIV. This sample comprised unsorted PBMCs, obtained approximately 4.3 years after starting antiretroviral therapy. The chain employs TRBV4-1 and TRBJ1-2; D is ambiguous. In DNA, the CDR3 is TGCGCCAGCAGCCAAGAACCCCGACCGGGAGGCTATGGCTACACCTTC. Its protein product is CASSQEPRPGGYGYTF.